Shown below are 19 T cell receptor beta chains from a single sample sequenced in a study of early T cells in non-severe SARS-CoV-2 infection (dated by TCRdb to about 2021). Library preparation used 5' RACE. Instrument used: NextSeq 500. TCRdb ran its own pipeline on the public reads, namely fastp trimming at Q25 and MiXCR clone calling, and kept in-frame beta chains. Merged by CDR3 protein, the rows form single entries marked with the most common genes and DNA. The sample includes tens of thousands of distinct CDR3 sequences, with approximately 12% observed a single time. The ten largest make up 1.2% of the sample. The sequences come from whole blood, collected at baseline. The receptors here all came from an adult who was a healthcare worker with PCR-confirmed SARS-CoV-2 infection or an uninfected control (not recorded which). The donor label of this sample is uncertain.

As regards this clonotype: Since the CDR3 does not end with the conserved phenylalanine or tryptophan, this likely comes from a read error. The V gene is TRBV5-6, the J gene TRBJ2-3; D remains ambiguous. Germline-derived CDR1 and CDR2 are SGHDT and YYEEEE. The germline V and J ends were trimmed by 3 bases and 3 bases, with 11 bases remaining between them. The CDR3 contains 14 residues. CDR3 amino acids: CASSYYSGTDTQYS. DNA of the CDR3: TGTGCCAGCAGCTACTATTCTGGGACAGATACGCAGTATTCT.

V usage is TRBV18 and J usage is TRBJ1-2; tentative D call: TRBD1 (6 bases). Germline CDR1 and CDR2: KGHSH and LQKENI. The V and J ends lost 2 bases and 6 bases respectively, with 16 bases between them. The CDR3 extends over 15 amino acids. CDR3: CASSPDPGAGNGYTF. The CDR3 DNA follows: TGTGCCAGCTCACCAGACCCGGGGGCTGGCAATGGCTACACCTTC.

The chain employs TRBV10-1 and TRBJ1-6; D is ambiguous. The CDR3 length is 13 residues. CDR1 is WNHNN, CDR2 SYGVQD, per germline (reference sequence). Trimming pared 4 bases from V and 7 bases from J, leaving 8 bases between. The CDR3 coding sequence is TGCGCCAGCAGTGTACAGCCAAATTCACCCCTCCACTTT. Protein sequence: CASSVQPNSPLHF.

The V gene is TRBV11-1, the J gene TRBJ2-1; maybe TRBD1 (6 bases). Germline CDR1 reads SGHAT; CDR2 reads FQDESV (reference sequence). The CDR3 contains 14 residues. V lost 5 bases, J lost 6 bases, and 14 bases lay in between. In DNA, the CDR3 is TGTGCCAGCAGCAAGGACAGTGCGCTCAATGAGCAGTTCTTC. Translation: CASSKDSALNEQFF.

This clonotype was found many times. The chain uses TRBV7-2 and TRBJ2-3; D not resolved. This CDR3 region has 13 residues. The germline V and J ends were trimmed by 2 bases and 3 bases, with 6 bases remaining between them. Germline CDR1 SGHTA, CDR2 FQGNSA. CDR3 in DNA: TGTGCCAGCAGCTTATCTGTGACAGATACGCAGTATTTT. As protein: CASSLSVTDTQYF.

This clonotype was found a few times. The chain combines TRBV18 with TRBJ2-5, with 7 positions matching TRBD1. The V segment lost 8 bases and the J segment 2 bases; nucleotides outside the gene matches: 2. Germline CDR1 and CDR2: KGHSH and LQKENI. The length of the CDR3 is 12 residues. CDR3 DNA: TGTGCCAGCAAGACAGGGCAAGAGACCCAGTACTTC. Amino acids: CASKTGQETQYF.

This clonotype was recorded at least ten times. CDR3 amino acids: CAISVTGGSGNTIYF. The CDR3 bases are TGTGCCATCAGTGTTACGGGGGGCTCTGGAAACACCATATATTTT. The chain combines TRBV10-3 with TRBJ1-3; TRBD1 might be the D (5 bases). CDR3 size: 15 residues. Germline values: CDR1 ENHRY, CDR2 SYGVKD. The V end lost 4 bases, the J end lost 0 bases, and 10 bases lay between the germline ends.

The rearrangement joins TRBV6-1 to TRBJ1-1; D is unclear. The CDR3 is 11 residues long. V gave up 3 bases and J gave up 10 bases, with 9 bases separating them. Per the germline V gene, CDR1 is MNHNS and CDR2 is SASEGT. The DNA for the CDR3 is TGTGCCAGCAGTGAGCGACACCGAGCTTTCTTT. It encodes CASSERHRAFF.

Ten or more counts support this clonotype. The chain uses TRBV23-1 and TRBJ2-1; weak D call: TRBD2 (6 bases). TRBV23-1 is an ORF, and what it does is uncertain. This CDR3 is built from 15 residues. V was clipped by 6 bases and J by 6 bases, with 18 bases between them. The CDR3 loop reads CASSTGTSCLNEQFF. The DNA of the CDR3 is TGCGCCAGCAGCACGGGCACTAGCTGCCTCAATGAGCAGTTCTTC.

There are many counts of this clonotype. The V call is TRBV7-9, the J call TRBJ2-1, with TRBD1 matching over 8 bases. Germline CDR1 SEHNR, CDR2 FQNEAQ (reference sequence). The CDR3 runs 15 residues. V lost 5 bases, J lost 2 bases, and 5 bases stayed unmatched. In DNA form, the CDR3 reads TGTGCCAGCAGCGATGGACAGGGTACCTACAATGAGCAGTTCTTC. Translated: CASSDGQGTYNEQFF.

This sequence joins TRBV3-1 and TRBJ2-1; D is unresolved. CDR1 LGHDT and CDR2 YNNKEL come from the germline V gene (reference sequence). This CDR3 comprises 14 residues. V lost 1 base and J 5 bases, leaving 9 bases between the germline ends. The CDR3 region has the DNA TGTGCCAGCAGCCAAGCCCAGGTTAACAATGAGCAGTTCTTC. This translates into CASSQAQVNNEQFF.

In its sample, this clonotype was seen a few times. CDR3 sequence (DNA): TGTGCCAGCAGCCCATCGATAAGCTCTGGAAACACCATATATTTT. This gives the protein CASSPSISSGNTIYF. V and J are TRBV6-5 and TRBJ1-3; unclear D gene. The CDR3 totals 15 residues. The ends were cut back, 6 bases at V and 0 bases at J, with 12 bases in the middle. Germline V lookup: CDR1 MNHEY, CDR2 SVGAGI.

For the CDR3, the DNA is TGTGCCAGCAGCCTAGGTCGCGAGACGCTTCGAGAGACCCAGTACTTC. The encoded protein is CASSLGRETLRETQYF. The genes are TRBV3-1 and TRBJ2-5; D is uncertain. Germline lookup yields CDR1 LGHDT and CDR2 YNNKEL (reference sequence). Trimming shortened V by 4 bases and J by 4 bases, and 19 bases separated the two germline ends. The CDR3 covers 16 residues.

This clonotype was counted a few times. The V and J genes are TRBV12-2 and TRBJ2-7; TRBD1 is taken as the D call from the table, unchecked against the DNA. TRBV12-2 is recorded as a pseudogene. The CDR3 totals 16 residues. CDR3 protein: CASRFFAPPWENEQYV. CDR3 nucleotide sequence: TGTGCAAGTCGCTTTTTTGCTCCCCCTTGGGAAAACGAGCAGTACGTC.

This clonotype has a count of ten or more. The chain has TRBV14 and TRBJ2-2; D possibly corresponds to TRBD1 (6 bases). V shed 5 bases and J shed 7 bases, with 11 bases lying between them. Looked up from germline, CDR1 is SGHDN and CDR2 is FVKESK. This CDR3 spans 13 amino acids. CDR3 nucleotide sequence: TGTGCCAGCAGCGCCCGGACAGTCGGGGAGCTGTTTTTT. Translated: CASSARTVGELFF.

The chain is built from TRBV6-1 and TRBJ1-5; D uncertain. Trimming cost V 3 bases and J 0 bases, with 18 bases left between them. CDR1 and CDR2 (germline): MNHNS, SASEGT. This CDR3 is 18 amino acids long. CDR3: CASSEGKLGLYSNQPQHF. The CDR3 DNA reads as TGTGCCAGCAGTGAGGGGAAGTTGGGTTTATATAGCAATCAGCCCCAGCATTTT.

The table lists this clonotype with a few counts. The chain employs TRBV7-9 and TRBJ2-2, with D tentatively TRBD1 (5 bases). Germline CDR1 reads SEHNR; CDR2 reads FQNEAQ (reference sequence). With 5 bases removed from V and 0 bases from J, the gap between germline ends came to 10 bases. This CDR3 has 15 residues. The CDR3 sequence is CASSLDSPNTGELFF. The CDR3 region has the DNA TGTGCCAGCAGCCTTGACAGCCCGAACACCGGGGAGCTGTTTTTT. The entire variable domain, with the rest obtained from reference TRBV7-9 and TRBJ2-2, is as follows: DTGVSQNPRHKITKRGQNVTFRCDPISEHNRLYWYRQTLGQGPEFLTYFQNEAQLEKSRLLSDRFSAERPKGSFSTLEIQRTEQGDSAMYLCASSLDSPNTGELFFGEGSRLTVL.

This clonotype was observed at least ten times. The chain has TRBV6-2 or TRBV6-3 and TRBJ2-2; 7 bases line up with TRBD1. The V gene's germline CDR1 is MNHEY and CDR2 SVGEGT. The CDR3 extends over 14 amino acids. V trimming: 2 bases; J trimming: 6 bases; junction bases outside the gene matches: 3. The CDR3 nucleotides read TGTGCCAGCAGTTACAGGGGGCCAGCCGGGGAGCTGTTTTTT. This gives the protein CASSYRGPAGELFF.

The rearrangement links TRBV7-3 to TRBJ1-1; tentative D call: TRBD1 (5 bases). The CDR3 is made up of 13 amino acids. Trimming shortened V by 5 bases and J by 7 bases, and 14 bases separated the two germline ends. The germline V gene encodes CDR1 SGHTA and CDR2 FQGTGA. CDR3 nucleotide sequence: TGTGCCAGCAGCCCAAGTGTGGGGGGTGAAGCTTTCTTT. Its protein is CASSPSVGGEAFF.